The 8 T cell receptor beta chains below were found in one sample sequenced in a study of blood T cell repertoires in COVID-19 (TCRdb year 2020). The method was the immunoSEQ multiplex PCR assay. TCRdb carries this immuneACCESS record with in-frame sequences only. Its versions omit some clonotypes, under half of them owing to an unresolved V gene in the studies checked, with the rest unexplained. The sample yields fewer than 35,000 clones; 70% to 90% were counted once. The ten biggest clones cover 5% to 7.5% of the sample. Sequenced material: peripheral blood. The origin of the receptors is a man aged 55 to 69 with active COVID-19.

This clone was found once. The chain uses TRBV27 and TRBJ1-1; unclear D gene. Germline CDR1 is MNHEY and CDR2 is SMNVEV (reference sequence). The CDR3 is 15 residues long. Between the trimmed V and J ends, which lost 6 bases and 2 bases, there was a span of 16 bases. The CDR3, as DNA: TGTGCCAGCAGCCTCAACCGGGAAATAAACACTGAAGCTTTCTTT. The encoded protein is CASSLNREINTEAFF.

V is TRBV11-2 and J is TRBJ2-2, with TRBD2 identical over 7 bases. The CDR3 loop spans 19 amino acids. Germline CDR1 is SGHAT and CDR2 is FQNNGV. With 6 bases clipped from V and 0 bases from J, the junction kept 16 bases outside the gene matches. CDR3 DNA: TGTGCCAGCAGTTACCCCCTAGGAACGGGAGGATCGAACACCGGGGAGCTGTTTTTT. Translating it yields CASSYPLGTGGSNTGELFF.

The chain couples TRBV29-1 to TRBJ2-7, with 9 bases lining up with TRBD1. Germline CDR1 is SQVTM and CDR2 is ANQGSEA. Losses at the gene ends were 7 bases for V and 4 bases for J; bases not matched to a gene: 11. The CDR3 sequence is 14 residues long. DNA of the CDR3: TGCAGCGGGCTTCGGGCGGACAGGGGTTACGAGCAGTACTTC. Protein: CSGLRADRGYEQYF.

V is TRBV2 and J is TRBJ2-2; weak D call: TRBD1 (6 bases). Trimming shortened V by 7 bases and J by 6 bases, and 15 bases separated the two germline ends. Germline values: CDR1 SNHLY, CDR2 FYNNEI. There are 14 residues in the CDR3. This chain's CDR3 is CASKRTVAAGELFF. Written as DNA, the CDR3 is TGTGCCAGCAAAAGGACAGTGGCCGCCGGGGAGCTGTTTTTT. Full variable domain (remainder filled in from reference TRBV2 and TRBJ2-2): EPEVTQTPSHQVTQMGQEVILRCVPISNHLYFYWYRQILGQKVEFLVSFYNNEISEKSEIFDDQFSVERPDGSNFTLKIRSTKLEDSAMYFCASKRTVAAGELFFGEGSRLTVL.

By sample share, this clone is medium-sized. V and J are TRBV2 and TRBJ2-7, with 9 bases aligning to TRBD2. The CDR3 contains 15 residues. V was clipped by 8 bases and J by 3 bases; unmatched bases: 11. The germline V gene encodes CDR1 SNHLY and CDR2 FYNNEI. The CDR3 DNA sequence: TGTGCCAGCGGCGGATTAGCGGGAGTACGCTACGAGCAGTACTTC. Translating gives CASGGLAGVRYEQYF. Full variable domain (outside the CDR3, taken from reference TRBV2 and TRBJ2-7): EPEVTQTPSHQVTQMGQEVILRCVPISNHLYFYWYRQILGQKVEFLVSFYNNEISEKSEIFDDQFSVERPDGSNFTLKIRSTKLEDSAMYFCASGGLAGVRYEQYFGPGTRLTVT.

The gene calls are TRBV6-6 and TRBJ2-1, with TRBD1 matching over 7 bases. CDR3 size: 16 residues. Germline trimming cut 0 bases from V and 1 base from J; bases unmatched to any gene: 3. From germline, CDR1 is MNHNY and CDR2 SVGAGI (reference sequence). CDR3 nucleotides: TGTGCCAGCAGTTACTCGTCAGGGGGTTCCTACAATGAGCAGTTCTTC. This translates into CASSYSSGGSYNEQFF.

V and J are TRBV7-2 and TRBJ2-5; TRBD2 aligns across 7 bases. Trimming at V came to 3 bases and at J to 2 bases, leaving 6 bases not matched to a gene. Germline assignment: CDR1 SGHTA and CDR2 FQGNSA. The CDR3 is made up of 15 amino acids. CDR3 residues: CASSFGLAEQETQYF. The CDR3 coding sequence is TGTGCCAGCAGCTTTGGGCTAGCGGAGCAAGAGACCCAGTACTTC.

J is TRBJ2-1 and V is TRBV21-1; the D segment call TRBD2 is taken from the table without a DNA check. TRBV21-1 constitutes a pseudogene. The CDR3 length is 18 residues. The CDR3 nucleotides are TGTGCCAGCAGCAGGGCGGGAGGGCCCCCTAAGGTGGGCAATGAGCAGTTCTTC. Its translation is CASSRAGGPPKVGNEQFF.